This TCR beta chain stems from a study of OX40 agonist ivuxolimab in advanced cancers. CDR3 length: 16 amino acids. Germline V CDR1 and CDR2: LGHNA, YSLEER. Clones were read by immunoSEQ multiplex PCR, and TCRdb kept only the in-frame ones, dropping some. Here the sample spans about 100,000 clones, roughly 91% being singletons. V is TRBV4-3 and J is TRBJ2-5; 9 nucleotides match TRBD2. Matching the DNA end better, TRBJ2-7 makes the J call doubtful. This sequence originates from an adult with an advanced solid tumor such as melanoma, head and neck, liver or kidney cancer. Sample: CD4+ or CD8+ T cells sorted from blood, taken in a trial of the OX40 agonist ivuxolimab. Written as DNA, the CDR3 is TGCGCCAGCAGCCAAATCTTGGGCGGGAGGGCCTACGAGCAGTACTTC. It specifies CASSQILGGRAYEQYF.